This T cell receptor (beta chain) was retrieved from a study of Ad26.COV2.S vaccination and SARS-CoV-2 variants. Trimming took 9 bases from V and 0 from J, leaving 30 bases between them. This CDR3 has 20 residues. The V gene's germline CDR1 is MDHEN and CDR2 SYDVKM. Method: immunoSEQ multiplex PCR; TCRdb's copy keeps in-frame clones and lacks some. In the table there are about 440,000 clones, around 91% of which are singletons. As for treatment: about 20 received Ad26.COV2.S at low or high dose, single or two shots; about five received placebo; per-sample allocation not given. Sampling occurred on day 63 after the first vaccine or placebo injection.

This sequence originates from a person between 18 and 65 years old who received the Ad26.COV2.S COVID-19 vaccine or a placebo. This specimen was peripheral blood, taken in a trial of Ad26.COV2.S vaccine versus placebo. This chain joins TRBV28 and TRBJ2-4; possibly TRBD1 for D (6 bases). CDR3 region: CARVIERTVRHDRAKNIQYF. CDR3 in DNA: TGTGCCAGGGTGATTGAGCGGACAGTTAGGCACGATCGAGCCAAAAACATTCAGTACTTC. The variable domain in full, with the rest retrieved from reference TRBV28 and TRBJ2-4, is DVKVTQSSRYLVKRTGEKVFLECVQDMDHENMFWYRQDPGLGLRLIYFSYDVKMKEKGDIPEGYSVSREKKERFSLILESASTNQTSMYLCARVIERTVRHDRAKNIQYFGAGTRLSVL.